The 2 T cell receptor beta chains reported below all come from one sample, sequenced in a study of blood T cell repertoires in COVID-19. The assay was immunoSEQ multiplex PCR, and TCRdb's table has in-frame clones only and misses some. In the table there are some 66,000 clones, around 87% of which are singletons. Source material: peripheral blood. The receptors originated from a woman aged 60-75 years with acute or convalescent COVID-19.

For the CDR3, the DNA is TGTGCCAGCAGCCCCACATACTCACAGGGGATCTACAATGAGCAGTTCTTC. Protein sequence: CASSPTYSQGIYNEQFF. The V call is TRBV3-1 (or the pseudogene TRBV3-2), the J call TRBJ2-1; 7 bases line up with TRBD1. The CDR3 has 17 residues. The germline V gene has CDR1 LGHDT and CDR2 YNNKEL (reference sequence). Losses at the gene ends were 4 bases for V and 3 bases for J; bases not matched to a gene: 12.

The rearrangement joins TRBV3-1 (or the pseudogene TRBV3-2) to TRBJ1-2, with 10 bases fitting TRBD1. CDR3 size: 16 residues. Looked up from germline, CDR1 is LGHDT and CDR2 is YNNKEL (reference sequence). Unmatched junction bases numbered 4, after V lost 1 base and J lost 2 bases. The CDR3 region has the DNA TGTGCCAGCAGCCAAGTAGGACAGGGGGGAAACTATGGCTACACCTTC. Residues: CASSQVGQGGNYGYTF.